Listed below are T cell receptor beta chains from one sample, sequenced in a study of response to subunit inactivated influenza vaccine. TCRdb analysed the RT-PCR reads with MiXCR anew, one entry per CDR3 protein. The table includes around 530,000 distinct CDR3 sequences, 16% detected once. The source was CD4+ T cells sorted from PBMCs, collected about 23 months after vaccination. The receptor set was obtained from a man aged 50 to 69 who received an inactivated influenza vaccine. The CDR3 runs from the conserved cysteine through the conserved F or W. Fields, in order: D gene, J gene, clone size, V gene, CDR3 DNA, CDR3 protein. A D gene is named only where the DNA matches it firmly. A clone size is listed for some rows: how often the clone was seen (once, few, many), or a class if it is expanded.

d_gene: TRBD1; j_gene: TRBJ2-1; abundance: .; v_gene: TRBV4-3; CDR3nt: TGCGCCAGCAGCCATCTCCTACCCGGGACAGGGACAGTTAATGAGCAGTTCTTC; CDR3aa: CASSHLLPGTGTVNEQFF
d_gene: .; j_gene: TRBJ1-1; abundance: .; v_gene: TRBV5-1; CDR3nt: TGCGCCAGCGGGACATCTATGGACAGCGAAGCTTTCTTT; CDR3aa: CASGTSMDSEAFF
d_gene: .; j_gene: TRBJ1-5; abundance: few; v_gene: TRBV27; CDR3nt: TGTGCCAGCAGTCGTAGGGACGGACATAGCAATCAGCCCCAGCATTTT; CDR3aa: CASSRRDGHSNQPQHF
d_gene: .; j_gene: TRBJ2-1; abundance: .; v_gene: TRBV28; CDR3nt: TGTGCCAGCAGTCCCCAGTGGCGCAGTAGCTCCTACAATGAGCAGTTCTTC; CDR3aa: CASSPQWRSSSYNEQFF
d_gene: .; j_gene: TRBJ2-2; abundance: few; v_gene: TRBV24-1; CDR3nt: TGTGCCACCAAGGCCGGACACCTGAACACCGGGGAGCTGTTTTTT; CDR3aa: CATKAGHLNTGELFF
d_gene: .; j_gene: TRBJ2-3; abundance: few; v_gene: TRBV7-9; CDR3nt: TGTGCCAGCAGCCTCCTGGGGCCCCATCGGAGCACAGATACGCAGTATTTT; CDR3aa: CASSLLGPHRSTDTQYF
d_gene: TRBD2; j_gene: TRBJ2-3; abundance: few; v_gene: TRBV10-3; CDR3nt: TGTGCCATCGGGGCTAGCGGGGGGGCCGGGACAGATACGCAGTATTTT; CDR3aa: CAIGASGGAGTDTQYF
d_gene: TRBD1; j_gene: TRBJ1-1; abundance: medium-sized; v_gene: TRBV12-3/TRBV12-4; CDR3nt: TGTGCCAGCAGTTTGACCCTAGGACAGGGGAGTACTGAAGCTTTCTTT; CDR3aa: CASSLTLGQGSTEAFF
d_gene: TRBD2; j_gene: TRBJ2-5; abundance: few; v_gene: TRBV29-1; CDR3nt: TGCAGCGTTGCCCTAGCGGGAGAGGAGACCCAGTACTTC; CDR3aa: CSVALAGEETQYF
d_gene: TRBD2; j_gene: TRBJ2-5; abundance: many; v_gene: TRBV20-1; CDR3nt: TGCAGTGCTTTCGGACTAGCGGGGATCCAAGAGACCCAGTACTTC; CDR3aa: CSAFGLAGIQETQYF
d_gene: .; j_gene: TRBJ1-2; abundance: few; v_gene: TRBV12-3/TRBV12-4; CDR3nt: TGTGCCAGCAGCCCGTCAACTAACTATGGCTACACCTTC; CDR3aa: CASSPSTNYGYTF
d_gene: .; j_gene: TRBJ2-3; abundance: .; v_gene: TRBV20-1; CDR3nt: TGCAGTGCTAGATCCAGCGGGTATACCACAGATACGCAGTATTTT; CDR3aa: CSARSSGYTTDTQYF
d_gene: TRBD1; j_gene: TRBJ2-7; abundance: many; v_gene: TRBV5-1; CDR3nt: TGCGCCAGCAGCTTAAGAGGTGGGACAGTCTCAACGGGGGAGCAGTACTTC; CDR3aa: CASSLRGGTVSTGEQYF
d_gene: .; j_gene: TRBJ1-6; abundance: many; v_gene: TRBV4-1; CDR3nt: TGCGCCAGCAGCCAGGGACAATACACGGGACCCGGAGGGCGGGAATCCCTCCACTTT; CDR3aa: CASSQGQYTGPGGRESLHF
d_gene: TRBD2; j_gene: TRBJ2-2; abundance: many; v_gene: TRBV29-1; CDR3nt: TGCAGCGCCCTTGGGGGGGATCGGACCGGGGAGCTGTTTTTT; CDR3aa: CSALGGDRTGELFF
d_gene: TRBD2; j_gene: TRBJ2-1; abundance: many; v_gene: TRBV11-2; CDR3nt: TGTGCCAGCGGGACTAGCGGGAGCTACAATGAGCAGTTCTTC; CDR3aa: CASGTSGSYNEQFF
d_gene: .; j_gene: TRBJ2-1; abundance: many; v_gene: TRBV4-3; CDR3nt: TGCGCCAGCAGCCAAGACAAGGGTTATGAGCAGTTCTTC; CDR3aa: CASSQDKGYEQFF
d_gene: .; j_gene: TRBJ1-5; abundance: few; v_gene: TRBV6-1; CDR3nt: TGTGCCAGCAATCCTACAGGGAAGGATCAGCCCCAGCATTTT; CDR3aa: CASNPTGKDQPQHF
d_gene: .; j_gene: TRBJ2-7; abundance: .; v_gene: TRBV20-1; CDR3nt: TGCAGTGCTAGAGAGAACAGGGTCTCCTACGAGCAGTACTTC; CDR3aa: CSARENRVSYEQYF
d_gene: .; j_gene: TRBJ1-6; abundance: many; v_gene: TRBV12-3/TRBV12-4; CDR3nt: TGTGCCAGCAGTTTAGTCCGTTCACCCCTCCACTTT; CDR3aa: CASSLVRSPLHF
d_gene: .; j_gene: TRBJ2-7; abundance: .; v_gene: TRBV3-1; CDR3nt: TGTGCCAGCAGCCAAGGCCGCATCCGCTACGAGCAGTACTTC; CDR3aa: CASSQGRIRYEQYF
d_gene: TRBD1; j_gene: TRBJ2-1; abundance: many; v_gene: TRBV5-1; CDR3nt: TGCGCCAGCAGCCCCCCACCGGGACAGGTCATCGGTGAGCAGTTCTTC; CDR3aa: CASSPPPGQVIGEQFF
d_gene: TRBD2; j_gene: TRBJ2-4; abundance: .; v_gene: TRBV9; CDR3nt: TGTGCCAGCAGCCCCCCTAGCGGGAGGAAAAACATTCAGTACTTC; CDR3aa: CASSPPSGRKNIQYF
d_gene: .; j_gene: TRBJ2-1; abundance: .; v_gene: TRBV27; CDR3nt: TGTGCCAGCAGTTTAGTGGACTACCTCTACAATGAGCAGTTCTTC; CDR3aa: CASSLVDYLYNEQFF
d_gene: TRBD1; j_gene: TRBJ1-1; abundance: .; v_gene: TRBV29-1; CDR3nt: TGCAGCGTTACCTCGGGACAGAAGAACACTGAAGCTTTCTTT; CDR3aa: CSVTSGQKNTEAFF
d_gene: .; j_gene: TRBJ2-1; abundance: many; v_gene: TRBV3-1; CDR3nt: TGTGCCAGCAGCCAACTAACGGGGAAAAATGAGCAGTTCTTC; CDR3aa: CASSQLTGKNEQFF
d_gene: .; j_gene: TRBJ2-1; abundance: .; v_gene: TRBV7-2; CDR3nt: TGTGCCAGCACAGATTACAATGAGCAGTTCTTC; CDR3aa: CASTDYNEQFF
d_gene: .; j_gene: TRBJ2-4; abundance: .; v_gene: TRBV6-2/TRBV6-3; CDR3nt: TGTGCCAGCAGTGGACCCGGATTGGTTTTAAACATTCAGTACTTC; CDR3aa: CASSGPGLVLNIQYF
d_gene: TRBD1; j_gene: TRBJ2-7; abundance: few; v_gene: TRBV4-3; CDR3nt: TGCGCCAGCAGCCAAGGAATGGGACAGCTCTACGAGCAGTACTTC; CDR3aa: CASSQGMGQLYEQYF
d_gene: .; j_gene: TRBJ1-5; abundance: .; v_gene: TRBV6-2/TRBV6-3; CDR3nt: TGTGCCACTTTGGGGCAGTATGGCAATCAGCCCCAGCATTTT; CDR3aa: CATLGQYGNQPQHF
d_gene: .; j_gene: TRBJ1-4; abundance: .; v_gene: TRBV3-1; CDR3nt: TGTGCCAGCAGCCGGCGACAGGAAAAACTGTTTTTT; CDR3aa: CASSRRQEKLFF
d_gene: .; j_gene: TRBJ1-5; abundance: many; v_gene: TRBV20-1; CDR3nt: TGCAGCGCTTACGGGACGGATAGCAATCAGCCCCAGCATTTT; CDR3aa: CSAYGTDSNQPQHF
d_gene: .; j_gene: TRBJ1-5; abundance: few; v_gene: TRBV30; CDR3nt: TGTGCCTGGAGGGTCGGTTCCGGGTCCCAGCATTTT; CDR3aa: CAWRVGSGSQHF
d_gene: TRBD2; j_gene: TRBJ2-2; abundance: few; v_gene: TRBV5-1; CDR3nt: TGCGCCAGCTCCGGGACTAGCATATCGAACACCGGGGAGCTGTTTTTT; CDR3aa: CASSGTSISNTGELFF
d_gene: .; j_gene: TRBJ2-7; abundance: .; v_gene: TRBV3-1; CDR3nt: TGTGCCAGCAGCCTCGGACAGTGGGGTCGGGAGCAGTACTTC; CDR3aa: CASSLGQWGREQYF
d_gene: TRBD2; j_gene: TRBJ2-2; abundance: few; v_gene: TRBV27; CDR3nt: TGTGCCAGCAGTCTAAACTATCAGTATGGGACTAGGGTCCCCGGGGAGCTGTTTTTT; CDR3aa: CASSLNYQYGTRVPGELFF
d_gene: TRBD1; j_gene: TRBJ2-1; abundance: few; v_gene: TRBV3-1; CDR3nt: TGTGCCAGCAGCCAAGATAAGGGGACAGGGCGTAGCAATGAGCAGTTCTTC; CDR3aa: CASSQDKGTGRSNEQFF
d_gene: .; j_gene: TRBJ1-5; abundance: .; v_gene: TRBV7-2; CDR3nt: TGTGCCAGCAGCTTAGACAGGCAGCAGCCCCAGCATTTT; CDR3aa: CASSLDRQQPQHF
d_gene: .; j_gene: TRBJ2-4; abundance: few; v_gene: TRBV4-2; CDR3nt: TGTGCCAGCAGCCAAGACGCGGGAAACATTCAGTACTTC; CDR3aa: CASSQDAGNIQYF
d_gene: .; j_gene: TRBJ2-1; abundance: .; v_gene: TRBV10-3; CDR3nt: TGTGCCACCGACTTAGGTCAGTACAATGAGCAGTTCTTC; CDR3aa: CATDLGQYNEQFF
d_gene: .; j_gene: TRBJ2-3; abundance: few; v_gene: TRBV20-1; CDR3nt: TGCAGTGCTAGAGTGGGCGGGGGCACAGATACGCAGTATTTT; CDR3aa: CSARVGGGTDTQYF
d_gene: .; j_gene: TRBJ2-7; abundance: many; v_gene: TRBV5-1; CDR3nt: TGCGCCAGCAGCCGGGGCACGGAGCAGTACTTC; CDR3aa: CASSRGTEQYF
d_gene: .; j_gene: TRBJ2-1; abundance: few; v_gene: TRBV7-2; CDR3nt: TGTGCCAGCAGCTTATTGGGGGTGATCTACAATGAGCAGTTCTTC; CDR3aa: CASSLLGVIYNEQFF